This TCR beta chain was found in a study of shared clonotypes between healthy human individuals. Investigators spread the genomic DNA of each subset evenly over several immunoSEQ plates. Each PCR replicate from the sorted subsets contained around 0.2 ug DNA, which is 25,000 to 30,000 T cell genomes. Sequencing used immunoSEQ multiplex PCR; TCRdb keeps in-frame clones, though not all of them. The profile covers about 1 million clones, with approximately 78% appearing a single time and approximately 0.5% taken by the ten largest. Study-level results: Non-shared clonotypes displayed generation probabilities falling below those of clonotypes present in all four donors. Shared clonotypes: about 5.3% naive CD4, around 3.4% naive CD8, 2.3% memory CD4, 0.4% to 0.5% memory CD8.

Turning to this clone: Antigen unknown.

The CDR3 spans 15 residues. CDR1 is SGHRS and CDR2 is YFSETQ in the germline V gene. V lost 0 bases to trimming and J lost 7 bases, with 13 bases between them. This clonotype originated in a man younger than 35 in good health. Some clones in this sample may be carry-over from other donors' samples. The V and J genes are TRBV5-1 and TRBJ2-2; TRBD1 might be the D (5 bases). Input material: memory CD4+ T cells from PBMCs. Subset reported: CD45RA-negative fraction. Here the CDR3 DNA reads TGCGCCAGCAGCTTGGTTCTCAGGGAAGGCGGGGAGCTGTTTTTT. Residues: CASSLVLREGGELFF.